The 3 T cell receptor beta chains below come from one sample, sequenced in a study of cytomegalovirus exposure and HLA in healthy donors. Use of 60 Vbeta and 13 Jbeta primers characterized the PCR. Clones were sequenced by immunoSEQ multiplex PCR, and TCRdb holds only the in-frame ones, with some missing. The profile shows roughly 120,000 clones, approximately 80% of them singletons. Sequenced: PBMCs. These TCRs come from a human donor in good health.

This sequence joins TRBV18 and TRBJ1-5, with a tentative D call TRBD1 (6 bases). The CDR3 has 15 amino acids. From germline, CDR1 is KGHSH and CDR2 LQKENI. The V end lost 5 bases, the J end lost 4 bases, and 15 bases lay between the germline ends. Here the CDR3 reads CASSSDRLWNQPQHF. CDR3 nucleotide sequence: TGTGCCAGCTCATCCGACAGGCTTTGGAATCAGCCCCAGCATTTT.

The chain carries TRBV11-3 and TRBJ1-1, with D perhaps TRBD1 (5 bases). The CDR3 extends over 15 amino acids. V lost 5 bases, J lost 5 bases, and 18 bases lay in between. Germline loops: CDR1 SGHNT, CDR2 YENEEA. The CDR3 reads CASSQGPSGGTEAFF. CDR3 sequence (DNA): TGTGCCAGCAGCCAAGGACCCAGCGGGGGGACTGAAGCTTTCTTT. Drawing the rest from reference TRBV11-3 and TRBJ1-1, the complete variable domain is EAGVVQSPRYKIIEKKQPVAFWCNPISGHNTLYWYLQNLGQGPELLIRYENEEAVDDSQLPKDRFSAERLKGVDSTLKIQPAELGDSAVYLCASSQGPSGGTEAFFGQGTRLTVV.

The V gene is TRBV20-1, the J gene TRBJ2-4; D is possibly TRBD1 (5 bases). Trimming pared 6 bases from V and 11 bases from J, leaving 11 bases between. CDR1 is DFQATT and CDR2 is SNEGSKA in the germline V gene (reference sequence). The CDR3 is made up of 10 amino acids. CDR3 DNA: TGCAGTGCGGGGCATAGGGTTCAGTACTTC. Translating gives CSAGHRVQYF.